The rows below give T cell receptor beta chains drawn from one sample of a study of blood T cell repertoires in COVID-19. Some clones are missing from TCRdb's copy, which holds only in-frame ones; the method was immunoSEQ multiplex PCR. The sample holds approximately 290,000 clones, 85% to 90% seen once. The sequencing sample was made of peripheral blood. The receptors shown here come from a man younger than 45 with acute or convalescent COVID-19. The CDR3 runs from the conserved cysteine through the conserved F or W. D genes are given only for firm matches. The size entry is marked missing in some rows and otherwise reads once, few, many or a size class.

j_call d_call clone_size v_call cdr3_aa cdr3_nt
TRBJ2-3 . . TRBV5-4 CASSSWWETDTQYF TGTGCCAGCAGCTCCTGGTGGGAGACAGATACGCAGTATTTT
TRBJ2-7 TRBD1 few TRBV28 CASSQIYRGRREQYF TGTGCCAGCAGCCAGATTTACAGGGGGCGTCGGGAGCAGTACTTC
TRBJ2-7 TRBD1 . TRBV27 CASSDRDRGGEQYF TGTGCCAGCAGTGACCGGGACAGGGGTGGCGAGCAGTACTTC
TRBJ1-5 . . TRBV28 CASSSHSTGRSNQPQHF TGTGCCAGCAGTTCCCACTCGACAGGACGAAGCAATCAGCCCCAGCATTTT
TRBJ1-2 . . TRBV19 CATSTGIPYGYTF TGTGCCACCTCGACAGGAATCCCCTATGGCTACACCTTC
TRBJ1-1 TRBD1 . TRBV27 CASRTGSEAFF TGTGCCAGCAGGACAGGGTCTGAAGCTTTCTTT
TRBJ2-3 . . TRBV6-5 CASSQGIVTQYF TGTGCCAGTTCTCAGGGGATAGTTACGCAGTATTTT
TRBJ2-2 TRBD1 . TRBV29-1 CSAGQVQNTGELFF TGCAGCGCTGGACAGGTTCAGAACACCGGGGAGCTGTTTTTT
TRBJ1-1 . . TRBV5-1 CASSLQSDKSGAFF TGCGCCAGCAGCCTACAATCGGACAAAAGTGGAGCTTTCTTT
TRBJ2-3 TRBD1 . TRBV30 CAWGRQGSTDTQYF TGTGCCTGGGGACGACAGGGAAGCACAGATACGCAGTATTTT
TRBJ1-6 . few TRBV9 CASSATGIHSPLHF TGTGCCAGCAGCGCCACAGGGATCCATTCACCCCTCCACTTT
TRBJ2-7 TRBD1 . TRBV7-3 CASSPTGEGDEQYF TGTGCCAGCAGCCCAACAGGGGAAGGCGACGAGCAGTACTTC
TRBJ1-1 . . TRBV25-1 CASKNGRLNTEAFF TGTGCCAGCAAGAATGGCAGATTGAACACTGAAGCTTTCTTT
TRBJ1-5 . . TRBV28 CASSFPAGLGSNQPQHF TGTGCCAGCAGTTTTCCAGCAGGGTTGGGTAGCAATCAGCCCCAGCATTTT
TRBJ2-1 TRBD2 once TRBV7-3 CASSLKLAGVRWSYNEQFF TGTGCCAGCAGCTTAAAACTAGCGGGAGTTCGGTGGTCCTACAATGAGCAGTTCTTC
TRBJ2-7 TRBD2 . TRBV7-9 CASSPGRGYEQYF TGTGCCAGCAGCCCTGGGAGGGGCTACGAGCAGTACTTC
TRBJ1-2 . once TRBV2 CASSEQGSTYYGYTF TGTGCCAGCAGTGAACAGGGCAGTACTTACTATGGCTACACCTTC
TRBJ2-6 TRBD2 . TRBV5-4 CASTILLGRAGANVLTF TGTGCCAGCACAATACTCCTTGGGAGGGCCGGGGCCAACGTCCTGACTTTC
TRBJ1-6 . . TRBV7-2 CASSLALTVRGSPLHF TGTGCCAGCAGCTTAGCGTTAACAGTCAGGGGTTCACCCCTCCACTTT
TRBJ1-6 . once TRBV30 CAWGQVYSPLHF TGTGCCTGGGGGCAGGTTTATTCACCCCTCCACTTT
TRBJ1-2 . . TRBV3-1/TRBV3-2 CASSQDGRGGDYGYTF TGTGCCAGCAGCCAAGATGGGAGGGGAGGGGACTATGGCTACACCTTC
TRBJ1-2 . . TRBV15 CATSRAGSRTGWGYTF TGTGCCACCAGCAGAGCAGGGTCCAGGACGGGTTGGGGCTACACCTTC
TRBJ1-6 . . TRBV7-3 CASSLGGANSPLHF TGTGCCAGCAGCTTAGGGGGGGCAAATTCACCCCTCCACTTT
TRBJ1-2 TRBD1 many TRBV28 CASRAAGGAGYTF TGTGCCAGCAGGGCCGCAGGGGGCGCGGGCTACACCTTC
TRBJ2-7 TRBD1 . TRBV29-1 CSGRDSSYEQYF TGCAGCGGCCGGGACAGCTCCTACGAGCAGTACTTC
TRBJ1-1 TRBD1 . TRBV7-6 CASSLAQGAKTEAFF TGTGCCAGCAGCTTAGCTCAGGGGGCTAAAACTGAAGCTTTCTTT
TRBJ2-2 TRBD2 . TRBV5-1 CASSLVAGGAGELFF TGCGCCAGCAGCTTGGTAGCGGGAGGAGCCGGGGAGCTGTTTTTT
TRBJ1-2 TRBD1 . TRBV5-1 CASSRGTGEDYGYTF TGCGCCAGCAGCCGAGGGACAGGGGAGGACTATGGCTACACCTTC
TRBJ1-1 . once TRBV5-1 CASSLGQRNTEAFF TGCGCCAGCAGCTTGGGACAAAGGAACACTGAAGCTTTCTTT
TRBJ2-7 . . TRBV28 CASSFAGSPSYEQYF TGTGCCAGCAGTTTCGCGGGCAGCCCCTCCTACGAGCAGTACTTC
TRBJ1-1 . . TRBV28 CASSLSPGNTEAFF TGTGCCAGCAGTTTAAGTCCAGGGAACACTGAAGCTTTCTTT